The clone carrying this T cell receptor beta chain was seen only a few times. Its antigen is not identified. Germline V gives CDR1 SGHTA, CDR2 FQGNSA. V was shortened by 5 bases and J by 0 bases, with 12 bases between the two germline ends. This CDR3 contains 15 residues. TCRdb processed the RT-PCR reads anew with MiXCR; each CDR3 protein has one entry. The sample has 800,000 or so distinct CDR3 sequences; approximately 21% are singletons. These data are taken from a study of response to subunit inactivated influenza vaccine. Study-level findings and limits: Few new T cells, the authors suggested, are recruited by each seasonal influenza vaccination.

The TCR sequence derives from a man aged 45 to 65 who received an inactivated influenza vaccine. This material consisted of PBMCs from blood, taken about 5 days after vaccination. This chain connects TRBV7-2 to TRBJ2-3, with a tentative D call TRBD1 (5 bases). The CDR3 DNA follows: TGTGCCAGCAGCCGTGGGGCGGTGAGCACAGATACGCAGTATTTT. Its protein product is CASSRGAVSTDTQYF.